The next 3 T cell receptor beta chains were all read from a single sample in a study of multiple sclerosis patients with progressive multifocal leukoencephalopathy. Time point: more than 5 months of natalizumab therapy. TCRdb keeps only in-frame clones here, not all; method: immunoSEQ multiplex PCR. The sample holds 29,000 or so clones, 89% seen once. The input for sequencing was PBMCs, taken from a patient treated with natalizumab. The origin of the receptors is a human donor with multiple sclerosis.

CDR3 coding DNA: TGTGCCAGCAGCTTCGGGGGAGGCACAGATACGCAGTATTTT. Its protein is CASSFGGGTDTQYF. The gene calls are TRBV7-2 and TRBJ2-3; perhaps TRBD2 as D (6 bases). The CDR3 has 14 residues. Trimming left V 3 bases short and J 1 base short, with 8 bases between. Germline loops: CDR1 SGHTA, CDR2 FQGNSA.

This sequence joins TRBV4-1 and TRBJ2-7, with D possibly matching TRBD2 (7 bases). Trimming left V 4 bases short and J 2 bases short, with 18 bases between. This CDR3 has 16 residues. Germline V gene sequence: CDR1 MGHRA, CDR2 YSYEKL. CDR3 region: CASSPQGSGIPYEQYF. In DNA, the CDR3 is TGCGCCAGCAGCCCGCAGGGGAGCGGGATCCCCTACGAGCAGTACTTC.

The V gene is TRBV7-9, the J gene TRBJ1-1; D unclear. Germline CDR1 and CDR2: SEHNR and FQNEAQ (reference sequence). The CDR3 extends over 11 amino acids. V was trimmed by 5 bases and J by 8 bases, leaving 9 bases between them. The CDR3, as DNA: TGTGCCAGCAGCGAAAACCTAGAAGCTTTCTTT. Its protein is CASSENLEAFF.